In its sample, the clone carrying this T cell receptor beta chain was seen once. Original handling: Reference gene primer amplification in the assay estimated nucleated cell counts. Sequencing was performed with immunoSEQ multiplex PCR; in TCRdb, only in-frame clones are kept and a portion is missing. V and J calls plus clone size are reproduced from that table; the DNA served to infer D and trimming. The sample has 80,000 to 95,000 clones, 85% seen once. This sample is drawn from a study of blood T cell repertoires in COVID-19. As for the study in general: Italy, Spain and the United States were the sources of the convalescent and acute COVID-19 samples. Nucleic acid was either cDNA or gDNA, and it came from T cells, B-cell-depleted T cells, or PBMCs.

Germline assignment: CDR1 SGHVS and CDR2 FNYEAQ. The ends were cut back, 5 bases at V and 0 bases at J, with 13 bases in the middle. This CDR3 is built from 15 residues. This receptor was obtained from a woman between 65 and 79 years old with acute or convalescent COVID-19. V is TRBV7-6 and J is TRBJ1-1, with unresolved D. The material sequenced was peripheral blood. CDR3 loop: CASSRRVAMNTEAFF. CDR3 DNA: TGTGCCAGCAGCCGGCGTGTAGCCATGAACACTGAAGCTTTCTTT.